Below, 30 T cell receptor beta chains from the same sample are listed, as sequenced in a study of breast tumors, draining lymph nodes, adjacent tissues. TCRdb reprocessed the multiplex PCR reads via MiXCR and lists one record per CDR3 protein. Seen here are about 130,000 distinct CDR3 sequences, about 20% observed once, and the top ten hold roughly 2%. Samples came from axillary lymph nodes draining the breast cancer. Sequencing used axillary lymph node tissue. All receptors come from a female donor with breast cancer. Some clones in this sample may be carry-over from other donors' samples.

As concerns this clonotype: With a much larger clone just one base away, this may be a read error. The rearrangement joins TRBV3-1 to TRBJ2-2; no reliable D call. The CDR3 contains 13 residues. Germline loops: CDR1 LGHDT, CDR2 YNNKEL (reference sequence). The CDR3 protein is CAGSFSSTGELFF. CDR3 coding DNA: TGTGCCGGCAGCTTTAGCAGCACCGGGGAGCTGTTTTTT.

This clonotype was found many times. This chain joins TRBV12-5 and TRBJ1-2; 9 bases align to TRBD1. The CDR3 consists of 14 residues. Germline V lookup: CDR1 LGHNT, CDR2 FRNRAP. V trimming: 4 bases; J trimming: 6 bases; junction bases outside the gene matches: 6. CDR3 residues: CASGSWDRVDGYTF. In DNA form, the CDR3 reads TGTGCTAGTGGTTCGTGGGACAGGGTGGATGGCTACACCTTC.

Remarks on this clonotype: A read error may explain this, as a much larger clone is one base away. The V gene is TRBV11-2, the J gene TRBJ2-3; 8 nucleotides line up with TRBD1. Trimming took 8 bases from V and 2 from J; bases not matched to a gene: 12. CDR1 is SGHAT and CDR2 is FQNNGV in the germline V gene. The CDR3 loop spans 16 amino acids. CDR3 nucleotides: TGTGCCAGCTACTGGGGGTGGACAGGGACCACAGATACGCAGTATTTT. Amino acid sequence: CASYWGWTGTTDTQYF.

This clonotype was recorded at least ten times. V and J are TRBV20-1 and TRBJ2-5; D is undetermined. Germline values: CDR1 DFQATT, CDR2 SNEGSKA (reference sequence). The CDR3 loop spans 11 amino acids. V was trimmed by 6 bases and J by 4 bases, leaving 9 bases between them. Here the CDR3 DNA reads TGCAGTGCAGATTTAGGAGAGACCCAGTACTTC. This translates into CSADLGETQYF.

This clonotype was observed a single time. A much bigger clone sits one base away, suggesting this may be a read error. The chain combines TRBV9 with TRBJ1-2; D is unresolved. Germline CDR1 SGDLS, CDR2 YYNGEE. V lost 0 bases, J lost 1 base, and 10 bases lay in between. CDR3 length: 15 amino acids. CDR3 sequence: CASSVGLTYNYGYTF. The CDR3 nucleotides are TGTGCCAGCAGCGTAGGCCTTACTTATAACTATGGCTACACCTTC. The full variable domain, completed using reference TRBV9 and TRBJ1-2, is DSGVTQTPKHLITATGQRVTLRCSPRSGDLSVYWYQQSLDQGLQFLIQYYNGEERAKGNILERFSAQQFPDLHSELNLSSLELGDSALYFCASSVGLTYNYGYTFGSGTRLTVV.

Many counts were recorded for this clonotype. The chain links TRBV9 to TRBJ2-2, with 10 nucleotides matching TRBD2. Germline-derived CDR1 and CDR2 are SGDLS and YYNGEE. Losses at the gene ends were 1 base for V and 7 bases for J; bases not matched to a gene: 7. There are 16 residues in the CDR3. The CDR3 is CASSVLGTSVGGELFF. The CDR3 nucleotides read TGTGCCAGCAGCGTACTTGGGACTAGCGTGGGCGGGGAGCTGTTTTTT. Variable domain in full (rest from reference TRBV9 and TRBJ2-2): DSGVTQTPKHLITATGQRVTLRCSPRSGDLSVYWYQQSLDQGLQFLIQYYNGEERAKGNILERFSAQQFPDLHSELNLSSLELGDSALYFCASSVLGTSVGGELFFGEGSRLTVL.

CDR3 nucleotide sequence: TGTGCCAGCGGTTATCAGCCCCAGCATTTT. Translating gives CASGYQPQHF. The chain is built from TRBV27 and TRBJ1-5; unclear D gene. The CDR3 extends over 10 amino acids. Per the germline V gene, CDR1 is MNHEY and CDR2 is SMNVEV (reference sequence). V was shortened by 8 bases and J by 5 bases, with 4 bases between the two germline ends.

The sample holds many counts of this clonotype. The chain links TRBV30 to TRBJ2-7, with D perhaps matching TRBD1 or TRBD2 (5 bases each). The CDR3 contains 14 residues. Germline CDR1 is GTSNPN and CDR2 is SVGIG (reference sequence). Trimming cost V 2 bases and J 6 bases, with 17 bases left between them. CDR3: CAWSRPGALGEQYF. For the CDR3, the DNA is TGTGCCTGGAGTAGGCCCGGGGCACTCGGCGAGCAGTACTTC.

This chain links TRBV28 with TRBJ1-2, with D perhaps TRBD1 (5 bases). The CDR3 is 17 amino acids. Trimming shortened V by 3 bases and J by 8 bases, and 25 bases separated the two germline ends. The germline gives CDR1 MDHEN, CDR2 SYDVKM. CDR3 sequence reads: CASSFFRAGTKWSGYTF. The DNA for the CDR3 is TGTGCCAGCAGTTTTTTCCGGGCGGGGACGAAGTGGTCGGGCTACACCTTC.

A word on this clonotype: Being one base from a much bigger clone, this may be a read error. This sequence joins TRBV9 and TRBJ2-3; D unresolved. This CDR3 contains 14 residues. The germline V gene has CDR1 SGDLS and CDR2 YYNGEE. This chain's CDR3 is CASSSQLATDTRYF. CDR3 DNA: TGTGCCAGCAGCTCACAGCTTGCCACAGATACGCGGTATTTT.

This clonotype has at least ten counts. The rearrangement links TRBV20-1 to TRBJ2-5, with 7 nucleotides matching TRBD2. Germline assignment: CDR1 DFQATT and CDR2 SNEGSKA (reference sequence). The CDR3 has 13 amino acids. The junction had 4 bases not matched to a gene; V was cut back by 1 base and J by 5 bases. Here the CDR3 reads CSARAEAGETQYF. The CDR3 DNA sequence: TGCAGTGCTAGAGCGGAAGCGGGGGAGACCCAGTACTTC.

This clonotype was counted ten times or more. This chain joins TRBV12-3 or TRBV12-4 and TRBJ2-3; 12 bases are a match to TRBD2. Trimming cost V 1 base and J 1 base; bases outside gene matches: 3. CDR3 length: 17 amino acids. The CDR3 coding sequence is TGTGCCAGCAGTTTAGGGACTAGCGGGATCGGCACAGATACGCAGTATTTT. Its protein is CASSLGTSGIGTDTQYF.

This clonotype has at least ten counts. CDR3 coding DNA: TGTGCCAGCAGCTTAGCGCTGGGTAGCGAGAGCATCTACGAGCAGTACTTC. Translation: CASSLALGSESIYEQYF. The genes are TRBV7-2 and TRBJ2-7; possibly TRBD2 for D (5 bases). The ends were cut back, 0 bases at V and 3 bases at J, with 18 bases in the middle. The CDR3 is 17 amino acids. Germline CDR1 reads SGHTA; CDR2 reads FQGNSA. Full variable domain (remainder filled in from reference TRBV7-2 and TRBJ2-7): GAGVSQSPSNKVTEKGKDVELRCDPISGHTALYWYRQSLGQGLEFLIYFQGNSAPDKSGLPSDRFSAERTGGSVSTLTIQRTQQEDSAVYLCASSLALGSESIYEQYFGPGTRLTVT.

As to this clonotype: Just one base apart from a much larger clone, this may be a read error. CDR3 sequence: CASSRGGEEAQYF. The CDR3 nucleotides read TGTGCCAGCTCACGCGGGGGCGAGGAGGCCCAGTACTTC. The rearrangement links TRBV18 to TRBJ2-5, with D tentatively TRBD2 (7 bases). The germline CDR1 and CDR2 sequences are KGHSH and LQKENI. The germline V and J ends were trimmed by 4 bases and 9 bases, with 15 bases remaining between them. This CDR3 has 13 amino acids.

This clonotype was seen a few times. J is TRBJ2-6 and V is TRBV18; TRBD1 matches 7 bases. CDR1 KGHSH and CDR2 LQKENI come from the germline V gene. V lost 3 bases, J lost 4 bases, and 3 bases stayed unmatched. The CDR3 has 15 residues. For the CDR3, the DNA is TGTGCCAGCTCACCGACAGGGACCGGGGCCAACGTCCTGACTTTC. Protein product: CASSPTGTGANVLTF.

In its sample, this clonotype was seen many times. The DNA of the CDR3 is TGTGCCAGCAGCTCCACTAGCGCGACACGAACCCAGTACTTC. This encodes CASSSTSATRTQYF. The genes are TRBV7-9 and TRBJ2-5, with TRBD2 identical over 7 bases. The V segment lost 4 bases and the J segment 8 bases; nucleotides outside the gene matches: 10. Germline V gene data show CDR1 as SEHNR and CDR2 as FQNEAQ (reference sequence). This CDR3 has 14 residues. Variable domain in full (rest from reference TRBV7-9 and TRBJ2-5): DTGVSQNPRHKITKRGQNVTFRCDPISEHNRLYWYRQTLGQGPEFLTYFQNEAQLEKSRLLSDRFSAERPKGSFSTLEIQRTEQGDSAMYLCASSSTSATRTQYFGPGTRLLVL.

This clonotype has at least ten counts. This rearrangement joins TRBV4-2 to TRBJ1-6; 8 positions agree with TRBD1. Germline V gene sequence: CDR1 LGHNA, CDR2 YNFKEQ. The CDR3 totals 18 residues. With 0 bases clipped from V and 4 bases from J, the junction kept 8 bases outside the gene matches. This chain's CDR3 is CASSQDGSGGLYNSPLHF. The CDR3 DNA reads as TGTGCCAGCAGCCAAGATGGGTCAGGGGGCTTATATAATTCACCCCTCCACTTT.

This clonotype occurred many times. The rearrangement joins TRBV19 to TRBJ2-2; 10 nucleotides line up with TRBD2. After removal of 9 bases from V and 0 bases from J, the junction contained 7 bases not matched to a gene. Germline CDR1 is LNHDA and CDR2 is SQIVND (reference sequence). The CDR3 length is 16 residues. CDR3 DNA sequence: TGTGCCAGCCGTACTAGCGGGGCCCCGAACACCGGGGAGCTGTTTTTT. This codes for CASRTSGAPNTGELFF.

This clonotype was recorded many times. The chain has TRBV5-6 and TRBJ2-7; weak D call: TRBD2 (6 bases). Looked up from germline, CDR1 is SGHDT and CDR2 is YYEEEE. V was cut by 7 bases and J by 5 bases, with 16 bases left in between. The CDR3 loop spans 13 amino acids. Written as DNA, the CDR3 is TGTGCCAGCGCCTGGGGAGGTGTCCACGAGCAGTACTTC. This gives the protein CASAWGGVHEQYF.

The sample holds many counts of this clonotype. The V and J genes are TRBV7-3 and TRBJ1-4; D unclear. V was cut by 1 base and J by 8 bases, with 8 bases left in between. Germline-derived CDR1 and CDR2 are SGHTA and FQGTGA. CDR3 size: 13 residues. CDR3 nucleotide sequence: TGTGCCAGCAGCTTAAACCCCAGGGAAAAACTGTTTTTT. Encoded protein: CASSLNPREKLFF.

At least ten counts were recorded for this clonotype. The V and J genes are TRBV28 and TRBJ2-7, with 8 bases that match TRBD2. CDR1 and CDR2 (germline): MDHEN, SYDVKM. This CDR3 has 15 amino acids. The V gene end was trimmed by 4 bases and the J gene end by 7 bases; junction bases not matched to a gene: 12. This CDR3 reads CASSWTSMGHWEQYF. The CDR3 DNA follows: TGTGCCAGCAGTTGGACTAGCATGGGCCATTGGGAGCAGTACTTC.

This clonotype showed up many times. The rearrangement links TRBV20-1 to TRBJ2-7; D is unresolved. The CDR3 totals 13 residues. Per germline, CDR1 DFQATT and CDR2 SNEGSKA (reference sequence). The CDR3 nucleotides read TGCAGCCCTGAACCCGTCGGCCTCTACGAGCAGTACTTC. Its protein is CSPEPVGLYEQYF.

The chain combines TRBV5-1 with TRBJ1-2; no definite D call. CDR1 is SGHRS and CDR2 is YFSETQ in the germline V gene. The CDR3 is made up of 14 amino acids. V lost 2 bases, J lost 8 bases, and 16 bases lay in between. CDR3 DNA: TGCGCCAGCAGCTTCTCGTCGGGAGCTGGGGGCTACACCTTC. The encoded protein is CASSFSSGAGGYTF. The whole variable domain, filled in from reference TRBV5-1 and TRBJ1-2, reads KAGVTQTPRYLIKTRGQQVTLSCSPISGHRSVSWYQQTPGQGLQFLFEYFSETQRNKGNFPGRFSGRQFSNSRSEMNVSTLELGDSALYLCASSFSSGAGGYTFGSGTRLTVV.

This clonotype was counted ten times or more. The chain uses TRBV20-1 and TRBJ2-7, with 11 bases matching TRBD1. Germline V CDR1 and CDR2: DFQATT, SNEGSKA (reference sequence). The CDR3 covers 13 residues. With 5 bases clipped from V and 5 bases from J, the junction kept 5 bases outside the gene matches. The CDR3 loop is CSADGQGADEQYF. CDR3 DNA sequence: TGCAGTGCTGACGGACAGGGGGCCGACGAGCAGTACTTC.

The V call is TRBV30, the J call TRBJ2-3, with no clear D. Germline assignment: CDR1 GTSNPN and CDR2 SVGIG (reference sequence). CDR3 length: 12 residues. The ends were cut back, 4 bases at V and 0 bases at J, with 5 bases in the middle. CDR3 DNA: TGTGCCTGGACAGCTAGCACAGATACGCAGTATTTT. Translation gives CAWTASTDTQYF.

This clonotype appeared a few times. The chain links TRBV30 to TRBJ2-2, with D perhaps TRBD2 (6 bases). The CDR3 loop spans 16 amino acids. Trimming removed 0 bases at V and 2 bases at J, with 13 bases between. The germline V gene has CDR1 GTSNPN and CDR2 SVGIG (reference sequence). CDR3 DNA: TGTGCCTGGAGTGTAGGCGCGGGGCAAAACACCGGGGAGCTGTTTTTT. Translating it yields CAWSVGAGQNTGELFF. Filled out from reference TRBV30 and TRBJ2-2, the complete variable domain reads SQTIHQWPATLVQPVGSPLSLECTVEGTSNPNLYWYRQAAGRGLQLLFYSVGIGQISSEVPQNLSASRPQDRQFILSSKKLLLSDSGFYLCAWSVGAGQNTGELFFGEGSRLTVL.

As regards this clonotype: A much larger clone differs by one base, so this may be a read error. This chain joins TRBV7-3 and TRBJ2-3; no firm D call. This CDR3 region has 14 residues. The V end lost 4 bases, the J end lost 4 bases, and 12 bases lay between the germline ends. Germline V gene data show CDR1 as SGHTA and CDR2 as FQGTGA. CDR3 nucleotide sequence: TGTGCCAGCAGCTCAACCCGGTACCCAGATACGCAGTATTTT. It encodes CASSSTRYPDTQYF.

About this clonotype: The CDR3 does not close with the conserved phenylalanine or tryptophan, likely indicating a read error. V is TRBV27 and J is TRBJ2-1; TRBD1 aligns across 8 bases. V lost 4 bases to trimming and J lost 7 bases; unmatched junction nucleotides: 12. The germline gives CDR1 MNHEY, CDR2 SMNVEV (reference sequence). CDR3 length equals 16 residues. Here the CDR3 reads CASSSGWGRGQNEQFS. The CDR3 DNA reads TGTGCCAGCAGTTCGGGTTGGGGCAGGGGGCAGAATGAGCAGTTCTCC.

This clonotype was found many times. The chain couples TRBV9 to TRBJ2-7; no clear D. V shed 0 bases and J shed 0 bases, with 7 bases lying between them. The V gene's germline CDR1 is SGDLS and CDR2 YYNGEE. CDR3 length: 14 residues. CDR3 bases: TGTGCCAGCAGCGTAGTGCCAGACTCCTACGAGCAGTACTTC. Translating gives CASSVVPDSYEQYF.

The sample holds many counts of this clonotype. The chain recombines TRBV7-6 with TRBJ2-2; 10 positions match TRBD1. J gave up 6 bases and V 3 bases, and 7 bases lay outside the gene matches. Germline loops: CDR1 SGHVS, CDR2 FNYEAQ. This CDR3 has 16 amino acids. The DNA of the CDR3 is TGTGCCAGCAGCTTCCCCCGGACAGGGGGTTCCGGGGAGCTGTTTTTT. It specifies CASSFPRTGGSGELFF.